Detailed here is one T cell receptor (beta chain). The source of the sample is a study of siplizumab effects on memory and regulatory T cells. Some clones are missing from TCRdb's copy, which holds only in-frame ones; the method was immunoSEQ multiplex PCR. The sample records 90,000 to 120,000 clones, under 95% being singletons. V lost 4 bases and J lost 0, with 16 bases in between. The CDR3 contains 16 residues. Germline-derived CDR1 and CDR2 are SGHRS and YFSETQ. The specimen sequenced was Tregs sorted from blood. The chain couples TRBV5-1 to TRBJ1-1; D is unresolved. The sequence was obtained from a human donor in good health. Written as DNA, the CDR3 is TGCGCCAGCAGCCTTACCCGACAAAGTCTGAACACTGAAGCTTTCTTT. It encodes CASSLTRQSLNTEAFF.